The entry below describes one T cell receptor beta chain. The source of the sample is a study of regulatory T cells in long-lasting Graves disease. Researchers made TCR beta libraries by using iRepertoire HTBI primers and running Arm-PCR on CDR3 regions. TCRdb fed the multiplex PCR reads into MiXCR, producing one record per CDR3 protein. The sample includes 600,000 to 650,000 distinct CDR3 sequences, around 17% of them seen just once. Noted time point: newly diagnosed GD, antithyroid drugs for less than 3 months. Following extraction of RNA from PBMCs, that RNA was used to make the TCR library. Trimming pared 5 bases from V and 4 bases from J, leaving 12 bases between. Per germline, CDR1 SGHTA and CDR2 FQGTGA. CDR3 size: 15 residues. These data were also filed under a second study, of T cells in Graves' hyperthyroidism and ophthalmopathy.

The TCR sequence derives from a woman aged 25-40 years with Graves disease. The sequences come from peripheral blood mononuclear cells (PBMCs), collected at new diagnosis, from a patient treated with antithyroid drugs. The V and J genes are TRBV7-3 and TRBJ2-6; D possibly corresponds to TRBD2 (5 bases). The CDR3 loop reads CASSPGLAGANVLTF. The CDR3, as DNA: TGTGCCAGCAGCCCGGGGTTGGCCGGGGCCAACGTCCTGACTTTC.